This T cell receptor beta chain came from a study of T cell responses to AZD1222 COVID-19 vaccine. Germline CDR1 LNHDA, CDR2 SQIVND (reference sequence). The CDR3 length is 17 residues. Trimming removed 4 bases from V and 4 bases from J; junction bases left unmatched: 10. Study conclusions and caveats: Reports say nearly half of spike-specific TCRs go after unmutated variant regions. Increases in Spike-specific TCR breadth and depth were seen after two AZD1222 doses. Of the AZD1222 recipients, only five to seven were seropositive at baseline.

Assay: immunoSEQ multiplex PCR; the TCRdb copy retains only in-frame clones and omits some. The table has approximately 130,000 clones, 93% seen once; the top ten hold about 0.91%. Worth noting for this clone: No antigen is known for it.

The sequence came from an adult in good health. The specimen was peripheral blood, collected on day 0 of AZD1222 vaccination. The chain is built from TRBV19 and TRBJ2-5; 12 bases map to TRBD2. This CDR3 is CASSNPSGGAFAETQYF. Written as DNA, the CDR3 is TGTGCCAGTAGTAACCCTAGCGGGGGGGCCTTTGCAGAGACCCAGTACTTC.